The 9 T cell receptor beta chains reported below all come from one sample, sequenced in a study of shared clonotypes between healthy human individuals. TCRdb's copy holds only in-frame clones and misses some; the assay was immunoSEQ multiplex PCR. The table records 200,000 to 250,000 clones, just over 65% of them present only once. Sequencing was carried out using memory CD4+ T cells sorted from blood. The subset is: CD45RA-negative fraction. Receptor source: a man in his thirties or forties in good health.

The chain links TRBV7-8 to TRBJ2-5; TRBD2 aligns across 7 bases. Trimming cost V 2 bases and J 0 bases; bases outside gene matches: 6. The CDR3 is made up of 16 amino acids. Germline assignment: CDR1 SGHVS and CDR2 FQNEAQ. The CDR3 DNA is TGTGCCAGCAGCTTAAGGCTGCGGGAGTACCAAGAGACCCAGTACTTC. Translating it yields CASSLRLREYQETQYF.

V is TRBV5-1 and J is TRBJ2-7; D might be TRBD2 (5 bases). Germline-derived CDR1 and CDR2 are SGHRS and YFSETQ. The V and J ends lost 5 bases and 6 bases respectively, with 18 bases between them. The CDR3 has 14 amino acids. The CDR3 region has the DNA TGCGCCAGCAGAACGGAAAGAGGGAATAGCGAGCAGTACTTC. Amino acids: CASRTERGNSEQYF.

J is TRBJ2-5 and V is TRBV6-1, with a weak D call TRBD2 (5 bases). V was shortened by 7 bases and J by 4 bases, with 16 bases between the two germline ends. The germline V gene encodes CDR1 MNHNS and CDR2 SASEGT. The CDR3 sequence is 14 residues long. CDR3 DNA sequence: TGTGCCAGCAAACCGGGGTCGTTACGAGAGACCCAGTACTTC. Protein: CASKPGSLRETQYF.

A note on this clone: Just one base apart from a much larger clone, this may be a read error. V is TRBV5-5 and J is TRBJ1-1; D call uncertain. The CDR3 is 13 amino acids. The germline gives CDR1 SGHKS, CDR2 YYEKEE (reference sequence). The V end lost 2 bases, the J end lost 1 base, and 6 bases lay between the germline ends. Here the CDR3 DNA reads TGTGCCAGCAGCTTTGACGGGAACACTGAAGCTTTCTTT. Encoded protein: CASSFDGNTEAFF.

There are a few counts of this clone. The chain is built from TRBV20-1 and TRBJ2-7; no clear D. Per germline, CDR1 DFQATT and CDR2 SNEGSKA (reference sequence). There are 11 residues in the CDR3. Trimming took off 8 bases at V and 0 bases at J, with 8 bases between the two ends. The CDR3 DNA reads TGCAGTACTGGTTTCTCCTACGAGCAGTACTTC. Its translation: CSTGFSYEQYF.

The rearrangement links TRBV28 to TRBJ2-2; D call uncertain. V was shortened by 5 bases and J by 5 bases, with 9 bases between the two germline ends. The CDR3 sequence is 13 residues long. Germline V gives CDR1 MDHEN, CDR2 SYDVKM. As DNA, the CDR3 is TGTGCCAGCAGTCTCAGAAGAACCGGGGAGCTGTTTTTT. Amino acids: CASSLRRTGELFF.

This rearrangement joins TRBV5-1 to TRBJ2-1; 9 bases line up with TRBD2. The CDR3 runs to 14 residues. Unmatched junction bases numbered 7, after V lost 5 bases and J lost 7 bases. From germline, CDR1 is SGHRS and CDR2 YFSETQ. The CDR3 sequence is CASREREVRNEQFF. In DNA form, the CDR3 reads TGCGCCAGCAGAGAGCGGGAGGTAAGGAATGAGCAGTTCTTC.

The V gene is TRBV2, the J gene TRBJ2-1; 8 positions agree with TRBD2. This CDR3 has 17 amino acids. Germline values: CDR1 SNHLY, CDR2 FYNNEI. With V trimmed by 6 bases and J by 4 bases, 14 bases remained unmatched. CDR3 DNA sequence: TGTGCCAGCAGCGACCTCTTGATAGCGGGAAGATACAATGAGCAGTTCTTC. Protein sequence: CASSDLLIAGRYNEQFF. Looking up the rest from reference TRBV2 and TRBJ2-1 gives the full variable domain: EPEVTQTPSHQVTQMGQEVILRCVPISNHLYFYWYRQILGQKVEFLVSFYNNEISEKSEIFDDQFSVERPDGSNFTLKIRSTKLEDSAMYFCASSDLLIAGRYNEQFFGPGTRLTVL.

This clone was detected a few times. The chain couples TRBV28 to TRBJ2-5; D is unresolved. Looked up from germline, CDR1 is MDHEN and CDR2 is SYDVKM. V was pared by 3 bases and J by 2 bases, with 13 bases between. The CDR3 loop spans 15 amino acids. CDR3 in amino acids: CASSFGHAIQETQYF. Here the CDR3 DNA reads TGTGCCAGCAGTTTTGGGCATGCGATACAAGAGACCCAGTACTTC.